Following are 21 T cell receptor beta chains from one sample sequenced in a study of circulating and synovial CD4+ cells in juvenile arthritis. The data were produced by immunoSEQ multiplex PCR, yet TCRdb's version contains in-frame clones alone and is incomplete. The sample lists about 32,000 clones, nearly 95% occurring once. The sequenced sample was CD4+ T cells from blood. The receptors here all came from a human donor with juvenile idiopathic arthritis.

This chain connects TRBV19 to TRBJ1-5; 9 nucleotides align to TRBD1. CDR1 is LNHDA, CDR2 SQIVND, per germline (reference sequence). Unmatched junction bases numbered 11, after V lost 7 bases and J lost 1 base. This CDR3 has 17 residues. CDR3 amino acids: CASTSTGGRTSNQPQHF. In nucleotides, the CDR3 is TGTGCCAGTACCTCTACAGGGGGCCGAACGAGCAATCAGCCCCAGCATTTT.

This clone was picked up a small number of times. This chain connects TRBV10-3 to TRBJ1-2; D is ambiguous. The CDR3 is made up of 13 amino acids. Germline V gives CDR1 ENHRY, CDR2 SYGVKD. The ends were cut back, 9 bases at V and 3 bases at J, with 14 bases in the middle. CDR3 coding DNA: TGTGCCATGACCTCTACGAGGGACTATGGCTACACCTTC. Protein sequence: CAMTSTRDYGYTF.

There are a few counts of this clone. J is TRBJ1-1 and V is TRBV5-4; D is unresolved. Trimming took off 1 base at V and 2 bases at J, with 12 bases between the two ends. This CDR3 is built from 15 residues. Germline V gene data show CDR1 as SGHNT and CDR2 as YYREEE (reference sequence). The CDR3 DNA sequence: TGTGCCAGCAGCTTGCAGTCTACGGGAAACACTGAAGCTTTCTTT. This translates into CASSLQSTGNTEAFF.

This chain joins TRBV5-4 and TRBJ1-2; no clear D. V was trimmed by 4 bases and J by 6 bases, leaving 13 bases between them. The CDR3 has 13 amino acids. Germline CDR1 reads SGHNT; CDR2 reads YYREEE (reference sequence). In DNA form, the CDR3 reads TGTGCCAGCAGCCTGGCGGCAGGTGATGGCTACACCTTC. Its protein product is CASSLAAGDGYTF.

V usage is TRBV7-2 and J usage is TRBJ1-5; D is perhaps TRBD1 (6 bases). This CDR3 region has 14 residues. Trimming removed 3 bases from V and 2 bases from J, with 8 bases in between. Per germline, CDR1 SGHTA and CDR2 FQGNSA. The CDR3 spells CASSFYRGNQPQHF. The CDR3 DNA is TGTGCCAGCAGCTTTTACAGGGGCAATCAGCCCCAGCATTTT.

The chain has TRBV13 and TRBJ2-1, with 11 nucleotides matching TRBD2. The CDR3 covers 15 residues. Germline trimming cut 1 base from V and 9 bases from J; bases unmatched to any gene: 5. From germline, CDR1 is PRHDT and CDR2 FYEKMQ (reference sequence). The chain's CDR3 is CASSLDLLAGGEQFF. The CDR3 coding sequence is TGTGCCAGCAGCTTAGATCTTCTAGCGGGGGGTGAGCAGTTCTTC.

This sequence joins TRBV9 and TRBJ2-7, with TRBD1 matching over 7 bases. This CDR3 contains 15 residues. CDR1 and CDR2 from the germline V gene are SGDLS and YYNGEE. V dropped 1 base and J dropped 0; count of bases not matched to a gene: 4. CDR3 nucleotide sequence: TGTGCCAGCAGCGTAAGTGGGACAGCCTCCTACGAGCAGTACTTC. Protein: CASSVSGTASYEQYF.

V usage is TRBV12-5 and J usage is TRBJ1-1; 8 positions match TRBD1. CDR1 is LGHNT and CDR2 is FRNRAP in the germline V gene. This CDR3 spans 13 amino acids. The J segment lost 3 bases and the V segment lost 4 bases, leaving 1 base of the junction unmatched. The DNA of the CDR3 is TGTGCTAGTGGTTCGGACAGGGACACTGAAGCTTTCTTT. Its protein is CASGSDRDTEAFF. Full variable domain (rest looked up from reference TRBV12-5 and TRBJ1-1): DARVTQTPRHKVTEMGQEVTMRCQPILGHNTVFWYRQTMMQGLELLAYFRNRAPLDDSGMPKDRFSAEMPDATLATLKIQPSEPRDSAVYFCASGSDRDTEAFFGQGTRLTVV.

Only one count was recorded for this clone. The V call is TRBV6-1, the J call TRBJ2-4; a possible D gene is TRBD2 (5 bases). The CDR3 is made up of 13 amino acids. V was pared by 6 bases and J by 8 bases, with 14 bases between. The germline CDR1 and CDR2 sequences are MNHNS and SASEGT. Here the CDR3 DNA reads TGTGCCAGCAGGCGGAGGTTGGAGGACATTCAGTACTTC. It yields the protein CASRRRLEDIQYF.

The chain recombines TRBV25-1 with TRBJ2-1, with 9 positions matching TRBD2. The V and J ends lost 6 bases and 5 bases, in that order; junction bases with no gene match: 5. The germline V gene has CDR1 MGHDK and CDR2 SYGVNS. This CDR3 comprises 14 residues. The CDR3 region has the DNA TGTGCCAGCAGGAGGGCGGGAGGGGACAATGAGCAGTTCTTC. Its protein product is CASRRAGGDNEQFF. Complete variable domain (other parts from reference TRBV25-1 and TRBJ2-1): EADIYQTPRYLVIGTGKKITLECSQTMGHDKMYWYQQDPGMELHLIHYSYGVNSTEKGDLSSESTVSRIRTEHFPLTLESARPSHTSQYLCASRRAGGDNEQFFGPGTRLTVL.

The genes are TRBV18 and TRBJ2-2, with D possibly being TRBD1 (6 bases). The CDR3 runs to 16 residues. The V and J ends lost 3 bases and 4 bases respectively, with 15 bases between them. Per the germline V gene, CDR1 is KGHSH and CDR2 is LQKENI. The chain's CDR3 is CASSPSRGMVTGELFF. The CDR3 nucleotides read TGTGCCAGCTCACCGTCGAGGGGGATGGTCACCGGGGAGCTGTTTTTT. The full variable domain, with the rest looked up from reference TRBV18 and TRBJ2-2, is NAGVMQNPRHLVRRRGQEARLRCSPMKGHSHVYWYRQLPEEGLKFMVYLQKENIIDESGMPKERFSAEFPKEGPSILRIQQVVRGDSAAYFCASSPSRGMVTGELFFGEGSRLTVL.

The V gene is TRBV5-4, the J gene TRBJ2-2; D is perhaps TRBD1 (6 bases). The CDR3 covers 15 residues. Looked up from germline, CDR1 is SGHNT and CDR2 is YYREEE (reference sequence). With 9 bases removed from V and 3 bases from J, the gap between germline ends came to 18 bases. CDR3 loop: CAISRTSGDTGELFF. The CDR3 DNA follows: TGTGCCATCTCACGAACCTCAGGGGACACCGGGGAGCTGTTTTTT.

V gene TRBV5-1 combines with J gene TRBJ1-3, with 8 bases aligning to TRBD1. The J segment lost 0 bases and the V segment lost 1 base, leaving 6 bases of the junction unmatched. Looked up from germline, CDR1 is SGHRS and CDR2 is YFSETQ. The CDR3 has 17 residues. The CDR3 reads CASSLQGALTSGNTIYF. The CDR3, as DNA: TGCGCCAGCAGCTTGCAGGGGGCCCTAACCTCTGGAAACACCATATATTTT. The variable domain in full, completed from reference TRBV5-1 and TRBJ1-3, reads KAGVTQTPRYLIKTRGQQVTLSCSPISGHRSVSWYQQTPGQGLQFLFEYFSETQRNKGNFPGRFSGRQFSNSRSEMNVSTLELGDSALYLCASSLQGALTSGNTIYFGEGSWLTVV.

The genes are TRBV29-1 and TRBJ2-5; 15 positions agree with TRBD2. This CDR3 comprises 17 residues. Germline V gene sequence: CDR1 SQVTM, CDR2 ANQGSEA. Unmatched junction bases numbered 11, after V lost 4 bases and J lost 5 bases. In DNA, the CDR3 is TGCAGCGTTGCCGGGACTAGCGGGAGGCGCCCGGGGGAGACCCAGTACTTC. The encoded protein is CSVAGTSGRRPGETQYF.

The chain links TRBV18 to TRBJ1-4; TRBD1 aligns across 7 bases. Trimming cost V 3 bases and J 3 bases; bases outside gene matches: 10. This CDR3 has 17 amino acids. Looked up from germline, CDR1 is KGHSH and CDR2 is LQKENI. The CDR3 here is CASSPPGQPSSNEKLFF. In DNA form, the CDR3 reads TGTGCCAGCTCACCCCCGGGACAGCCGTCCTCTAATGAAAAACTGTTTTTT.

The chain links TRBV9 to TRBJ2-1; the match to TRBD1 covers 9 bases. Unmatched junction bases numbered 7, after V lost 4 bases and J lost 8 bases. The CDR3 runs 14 residues. Germline assignment: CDR1 SGDLS and CDR2 YYNGEE. CDR3 bases: TGTGCCAGCAGCACAGGGGGCCCCTGGGATGAGCAGTTCTTC. It encodes CASSTGGPWDEQFF. Filled out from reference TRBV9 and TRBJ2-1, the complete variable domain reads DSGVTQTPKHLITATGQRVTLRCSPRSGDLSVYWYQQSLDQGLQFLIQYYNGEERAKGNILERFSAQQFPDLHSELNLSSLELGDSALYFCASSTGGPWDEQFFGPGTRLTVL.

The genes are TRBV27 and TRBJ1-1; 11 bases line up with TRBD1. This CDR3 is 16 amino acids long. Germline CDR1 is MNHEY and CDR2 is SMNVEV (reference sequence). Trimming at V came to 2 bases and at J to 5 bases, leaving 7 bases not matched to a gene. Here the CDR3 DNA reads TGTGCCAGCAGTTTAAGGGACAGGGGGAGAGGGACTGAAGCTTTCTTT. Amino acids: CASSLRDRGRGTEAFF.

This rearrangement joins TRBV5-1 to TRBJ2-5; maybe TRBD2 (7 bases). The CDR3 runs 15 residues. Germline V lookup: CDR1 SGHRS, CDR2 YFSETQ. The ends were cut back, 0 bases at V and 2 bases at J, with 11 bases in the middle. CDR3 sequence: CASSLEGGGQETQYF. The CDR3 coding sequence is TGCGCCAGCAGCTTGGAAGGGGGGGGGCAAGAGACCCAGTACTTC.

V and J are TRBV2 and TRBJ2-3; tentative D call: TRBD2 (6 bases). The CDR3 is made up of 17 amino acids. V shed 7 bases and J shed 0 bases, with 20 bases lying between them. Germline CDR1 and CDR2: SNHLY and FYNNEI. The CDR3 sequence: CASKFGASGHSTDTQYF. In DNA, the CDR3 is TGTGCCAGCAAATTCGGTGCGAGCGGGCATAGCACAGATACGCAGTATTTT.

CDR3 loop: CASSWRLAGRQETQYF. The CDR3 DNA reads as TGTGCCAGCAGCTGGAGACTAGCGGGAAGACAAGAGACCCAGTACTTC. The chain recombines TRBV5-6 with TRBJ2-5; 11 bases line up with TRBD2. CDR3 size: 16 residues. Germline CDR1 reads SGHDT; CDR2 reads YYEEEE. The junction had 6 bases not matched to a gene; V was cut back by 3 bases and J by 2 bases.

The gene calls are TRBV25-1 and TRBJ2-2; TRBD2 agrees at 9 bases. The CDR3 length is 17 residues. Germline CDR1 is MGHDK and CDR2 is SYGVNS. The junction had 11 bases not matched to a gene; V was cut back by 2 bases and J by 7 bases. This chain's CDR3 is CASSERDGLAWHGELFF. For the CDR3, the DNA is TGTGCCAGCAGTGAAAGGGACGGACTAGCGTGGCACGGGGAGCTGTTTTTT.